The rows below give T cell receptor beta chains drawn from one sample of a study of identical twins. TCRdb re-analysed the 5' RACE reads in MiXCR, keeping a single row per CDR3 protein. Altogether roughly 700,000 distinct CDR3 sequences are present, around 8.6% being singletons, with the ten largest covering around 0.95%. This same sample was also part of a study on yellow fever vaccine responses in identical twins.

The sequenced sample consisted of PBMCs. The receptors stem from a woman aged 18-30 years in good health. CDR3s include the opening cysteine and the closing phenylalanine or tryptophan. Each record gives: clone size, J gene, V gene, D gene, CDR3 protein, CDR3 DNA. A D gene is named only where the DNA matches it firmly. Not every row has a clone size; where given, it reads once, few, many or a size class.

abundance: few; j_gene: TRBJ2-2; v_gene: TRBV20-1; d_gene: TRBD1; CDR3aa: CSANRDRGNTGELFF; CDR3nt: TGCAGTGCAAACCGGGACAGGGGCAACACCGGGGAGCTGTTTTTT
abundance: few; j_gene: TRBJ2-1; v_gene: TRBV7-8; d_gene: .; CDR3aa: CASSSLMGQRVPNEQFF; CDR3nt: TGTGCCAGCAGCTCCTTAATGGGTCAGAGGGTTCCCAATGAGCAGTTCTTC
abundance: few; j_gene: TRBJ1-3; v_gene: TRBV5-6; d_gene: .; CDR3aa: CASSFRRRDGNTIYF; CDR3nt: TGTGCCAGCAGCTTTAGACGGCGGGACGGAAACACCATATATTTT
abundance: few; j_gene: TRBJ2-1; v_gene: TRBV25-1; d_gene: .; CDR3aa: CASSGTLLASIGSYNEQFF; CDR3nt: TGTGCCAGCAGTGGGACACTTCTAGCCTCAATTGGCTCCTACAATGAGCAGTTCTTC
abundance: few; j_gene: TRBJ1-1; v_gene: TRBV29-1; d_gene: .; CDR3aa: CSVVKGGLNTEAFF; CDR3nt: TGCAGCGTTGTTAAGGGGGGACTGAACACTGAAGCTTTCTTT
abundance: .; j_gene: TRBJ2-3; v_gene: TRBV12-3/TRBV12-4; d_gene: .; CDR3aa: CASRFNRETDTQYF; CDR3nt: TGTGCCAGCAGGTTTAACAGGGAAACAGATACGCAGTATTTT
abundance: many; j_gene: TRBJ2-7; v_gene: TRBV28; d_gene: TRBD1; CDR3aa: CASRGQGAYEQYF; CDR3nt: TGTGCCAGCAGGGGACAGGGGGCCTACGAGCAGTACTTC
abundance: .; j_gene: TRBJ2-7; v_gene: TRBV19; d_gene: .; CDR3aa: CASTGGQGSSYEQYF; CDR3nt: TGTGCCAGTACCGGGGGGCAGGGTAGCTCCTACGAGCAGTACTTC
abundance: .; j_gene: TRBJ1-2; v_gene: TRBV6-5; d_gene: TRBD1; CDR3aa: CASSWGTGSYYGYTF; CDR3nt: TGTGCCAGCAGTTGGGGGACAGGGTCATACTATGGCTACACCTTC
abundance: many; j_gene: TRBJ2-7; v_gene: TRBV6-5; d_gene: .; CDR3aa: CASSYYEGSYEQYF; CDR3nt: TGTGCCAGCAGTTATTATGAGGGATCCTACGAGCAGTACTTC
abundance: many; j_gene: TRBJ2-3; v_gene: TRBV6-4; d_gene: .; CDR3aa: CASSDSNTDTQYF; CDR3nt: TGTGCCAGCAGTGACTCAAACACAGATACGCAGTATTTT
abundance: .; j_gene: TRBJ2-7; v_gene: TRBV3-1; d_gene: TRBD2; CDR3aa: CASSPEAGLGVYEQYF; CDR3nt: TGTGCCAGCAGCCCCGAGGCGGGACTAGGGGTCTACGAGCAGTACTTC
abundance: few; j_gene: TRBJ2-1; v_gene: TRBV3-1; d_gene: .; CDR3aa: CASSQELSYIDEQFF; CDR3nt: TGTGCCAGCAGCCAAGAGCTTAGCTATATCGATGAGCAGTTCTTC
abundance: .; j_gene: TRBJ2-7; v_gene: TRBV12-3/TRBV12-4; d_gene: .; CDR3aa: CASSLGEAYKQYF; CDR3nt: TGTGCCAGCAGTTTAGGAGAAGCGTATAAGCAGTACTTC
abundance: .; j_gene: TRBJ2-5; v_gene: TRBV15; d_gene: TRBD1; CDR3aa: CATSETGSETQYF; CDR3nt: TGTGCCACCAGCGAGACAGGGTCGGAGACCCAGTACTTC
abundance: .; j_gene: TRBJ2-2; v_gene: TRBV20-1; d_gene: TRBD2; CDR3aa: CSANSGMNTGELFF; CDR3nt: TGCAGTGCTAATAGCGGGATGAACACCGGGGAGCTGTTTTTT
abundance: many; j_gene: TRBJ2-7; v_gene: TRBV4-3; d_gene: TRBD2; CDR3aa: CASSQDLASGSSYEQYF; CDR3nt: TGCGCCAGCAGCCAAGATTTGGCTAGCGGGAGCTCCTACGAGCAGTACTTC
abundance: .; j_gene: TRBJ2-7; v_gene: TRBV12-3/TRBV12-4; d_gene: .; CDR3aa: CASKDSLYEQYF; CDR3nt: TGTGCCAGCAAGGACAGCCTCTACGAGCAGTACTTC
abundance: few; j_gene: TRBJ2-3; v_gene: TRBV7-6; d_gene: .; CDR3aa: CASSLKAGYTQYF; CDR3nt: TGTGCCAGCAGCTTAAAGGCGGGTTATACGCAGTATTTT
abundance: few; j_gene: TRBJ2-7; v_gene: TRBV6-2/TRBV6-3; d_gene: .; CDR3aa: CASSYSAGISSYEQYF; CDR3nt: TGTGCCAGCAGTTACTCGGCGGGAATCAGTTCCTACGAGCAGTACTTC
abundance: .; j_gene: TRBJ2-7; v_gene: TRBV28; d_gene: .; CDR3aa: CASSRTEIEQYF; CDR3nt: TGTGCCAGCAGCAGAACAGAAATCGAGCAGTACTTC
abundance: .; j_gene: TRBJ2-1; v_gene: TRBV7-9; d_gene: .; CDR3aa: CASSFFPAGNEQFF; CDR3nt: TGTGCCAGCAGTTTTTTTCCTGCGGGAAATGAGCAGTTCTTC
abundance: .; j_gene: TRBJ2-7; v_gene: TRBV20-1; d_gene: .; CDR3aa: CSARDSGRLSYEQYF; CDR3nt: TGCAGTGCTAGAGATTCCGGTCGACTCTCCTACGAGCAGTACTTC
abundance: few; j_gene: TRBJ2-3; v_gene: TRBV5-5; d_gene: .; CDR3aa: CASSSNRLQYF; CDR3nt: TGTGCCAGCAGCTCGAACCGACTGCAGTATTTT
abundance: .; j_gene: TRBJ2-3; v_gene: TRBV28; d_gene: .; CDR3aa: CASSSRTNTQYF; CDR3nt: TGTGCCAGCAGTTCCAGGACAAATACGCAGTATTTT
abundance: .; j_gene: TRBJ2-3; v_gene: TRBV11-1; d_gene: .; CDR3aa: CASSLNPRWGASTDTQYF; CDR3nt: TGTGCCAGCAGCTTAAATCCCCGGTGGGGGGCTAGCACAGATACGCAGTATTTT
abundance: many; j_gene: TRBJ2-7; v_gene: TRBV5-1; d_gene: .; CDR3aa: CASKGRNAYEQYF; CDR3nt: TGCGCCAGTAAAGGGAGAAACGCCTACGAGCAGTACTTC
abundance: .; j_gene: TRBJ2-2; v_gene: TRBV11-3; d_gene: .; CDR3aa: CASSQWGSSGSEGLFF; CDR3nt: TGTGCCAGCAGCCAGTGGGGGAGCTCGGGGTCCGAGGGGCTGTTTTTT
abundance: few; j_gene: TRBJ2-7; v_gene: TRBV5-6; d_gene: .; CDR3aa: CASSFRSVAYEQYF; CDR3nt: TGTGCCAGCAGCTTCCGATCCGTAGCCTACGAGCAGTACTTC
abundance: .; j_gene: TRBJ2-2; v_gene: TRBV4-1; d_gene: TRBD1; CDR3aa: CASSLRQGFGELFF; CDR3nt: TGCGCCAGCAGCCTTCGACAGGGTTTCGGGGAGCTGTTTTTT
abundance: .; j_gene: TRBJ1-2; v_gene: TRBV28; d_gene: TRBD1; CDR3aa: CASRTTGARYGYTF; CDR3nt: TGTGCCAGCAGAACTACAGGGGCCCGATATGGCTACACCTTC
abundance: few; j_gene: TRBJ2-5; v_gene: TRBV12-3/TRBV12-4; d_gene: TRBD1; CDR3aa: CASTDLTGLVQETQYF; CDR3nt: TGTGCCAGCACCGACCTGACAGGGTTGGTACAAGAGACCCAGTACTTC
abundance: few; j_gene: TRBJ1-1; v_gene: TRBV5-6; d_gene: .; CDR3aa: CASSLSGDVRFPEAFF; CDR3nt: TGTGCCAGCAGCTTGAGCGGGGACGTAAGGTTCCCTGAAGCTTTCTTT
abundance: .; j_gene: TRBJ2-1; v_gene: TRBV12-3/TRBV12-4; d_gene: TRBD2; CDR3aa: CASSPEGQEASGRVYNEQFF; CDR3nt: TGTGCCAGCAGCCCAGAGGGACAGGAAGCTAGCGGGAGGGTGTACAATGAGCAGTTCTTC
abundance: many; j_gene: TRBJ2-3; v_gene: TRBV9; d_gene: .; CDR3aa: CASSVDRADTQYF; CDR3nt: TGTGCCAGCAGCGTAGATCGGGCAGATACGCAGTATTTT
abundance: few; j_gene: TRBJ2-2; v_gene: TRBV7-2; d_gene: .; CDR3aa: CASSAQAANTGELFF; CDR3nt: TGTGCCAGCAGCGCACAGGCGGCGAACACCGGGGAACTGTTTTTT
abundance: many; j_gene: TRBJ2-3; v_gene: TRBV12-3/TRBV12-4; d_gene: TRBD2; CDR3aa: CASSPAESGRRGDTQYF; CDR3nt: TGTGCCAGCAGTCCCGCCGAAAGCGGGAGACGAGGAGATACGCAGTATTTT
abundance: .; j_gene: TRBJ2-5; v_gene: TRBV5-1; d_gene: TRBD2; CDR3aa: CASSSGLAGHQETQYF; CDR3nt: TGCGCCAGCAGCTCGGGACTAGCGGGACACCAAGAGACCCAGTACTTC
abundance: many; j_gene: TRBJ2-7; v_gene: TRBV7-9; d_gene: TRBD2; CDR3aa: CASSFRDYPYEQYF; CDR3nt: TGTGCCAGCAGCTTCCGGGACTACCCCTACGAGCAGTACTTC
abundance: .; j_gene: TRBJ1-1; v_gene: TRBV21-1; d_gene: .; CDR3aa: CASSKVDRGRTEAFF; CDR3nt: TGTGCCAGCAGCAAAGTTGACAGGGGTAGGACTGAAGCTTTCTTT
abundance: few; j_gene: TRBJ2-5; v_gene: TRBV10-3; d_gene: TRBD1; CDR3aa: CAISEYRVGTGSARRQETQYF; CDR3nt: TGTGCCATCAGTGAGTATCGAGTCGGGACAGGGAGCGCTCGTCGTCAAGAGACCCAGTACTTC
abundance: .; j_gene: TRBJ1-2; v_gene: TRBV28; d_gene: .; CDR3aa: CASSDGQENYGYTF; CDR3nt: TGTGCCAGCTCCGACGGGCAGGAGAACTATGGCTACACCTTC
abundance: .; j_gene: TRBJ2-2; v_gene: TRBV7-6; d_gene: TRBD2; CDR3aa: CASSLVPGLADTGELFF; CDR3nt: TGTGCCAGCAGCTTAGTGCCGGGACTAGCTGACACCGGGGAGCTGTTTTTT
abundance: many; j_gene: TRBJ2-3; v_gene: TRBV12-5; d_gene: .; CDR3aa: CASGLVGGDTQYF; CDR3nt: TGTGCTAGTGGTTTGGTCGGGGGAGATACGCAGTATTTT
abundance: .; j_gene: TRBJ2-2; v_gene: TRBV7-8; d_gene: TRBD2; CDR3aa: CASSSWTSGIAGELFF; CDR3nt: TGTGCCAGCAGCTCCTGGACTAGCGGGATCGCCGGGGAGCTGTTTTTT
abundance: .; j_gene: TRBJ2-2; v_gene: TRBV6-4; d_gene: TRBD2; CDR3aa: CASSKTSGLANTGELFF; CDR3nt: TGTGCCAGCAGTAAAACTAGCGGGCTAGCGAACACCGGGGAGCTGTTTTTT
abundance: few; j_gene: TRBJ2-1; v_gene: TRBV12-3/TRBV12-4; d_gene: .; CDR3aa: CASSFSGRQFF; CDR3nt: TGTGCCAGCAGTTTTTCTGGGCGGCAGTTCTTC
abundance: many; j_gene: TRBJ2-7; v_gene: TRBV5-1; d_gene: .; CDR3aa: CASSFIGNEQYF; CDR3nt: TGCGCCAGCAGCTTCATCGGGAACGAGCAGTACTTC
abundance: few; j_gene: TRBJ1-5; v_gene: TRBV10-3; d_gene: TRBD1; CDR3aa: CAIRGGTGDQPQHF; CDR3nt: TGTGCCATCCGTGGGGGGACAGGGGATCAGCCCCAGCATTTT
abundance: many; j_gene: TRBJ2-2; v_gene: TRBV5-1; d_gene: .; CDR3aa: CASSVGLQTGELFF; CDR3nt: TGCGCCAGCAGCGTAGGACTACAGACCGGGGAGCTGTTTTTT
abundance: .; j_gene: TRBJ1-1; v_gene: TRBV6-1; d_gene: TRBD1; CDR3aa: CASSERTGGANEAFF; CDR3nt: TGTGCCAGCAGTGAAAGGACAGGGGGCGCGAATGAAGCTTTCTTT
abundance: .; j_gene: TRBJ2-2; v_gene: TRBV4-1; d_gene: .; CDR3aa: CASSHQGLPSTGELFF; CDR3nt: TGCGCCAGCAGCCACCAGGGCCTTCCAAGCACCGGGGAGCTGTTTTTT